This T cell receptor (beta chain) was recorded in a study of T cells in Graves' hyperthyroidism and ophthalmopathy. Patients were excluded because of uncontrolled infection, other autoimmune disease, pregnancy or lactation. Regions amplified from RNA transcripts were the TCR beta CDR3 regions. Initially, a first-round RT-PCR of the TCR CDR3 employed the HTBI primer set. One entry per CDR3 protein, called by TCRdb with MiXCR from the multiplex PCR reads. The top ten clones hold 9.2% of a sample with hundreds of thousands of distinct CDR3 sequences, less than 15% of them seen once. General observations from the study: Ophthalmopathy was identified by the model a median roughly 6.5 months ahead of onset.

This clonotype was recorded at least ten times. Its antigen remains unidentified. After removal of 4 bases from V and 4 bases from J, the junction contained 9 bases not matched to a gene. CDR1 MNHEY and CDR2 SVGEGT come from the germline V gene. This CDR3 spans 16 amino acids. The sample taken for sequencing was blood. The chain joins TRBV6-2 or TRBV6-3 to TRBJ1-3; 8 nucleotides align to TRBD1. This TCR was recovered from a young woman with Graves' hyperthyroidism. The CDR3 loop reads CASSSSDRAGGNTIYF. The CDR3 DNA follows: TGTGCCAGCAGTTCGTCGGACAGGGCAGGAGGAAACACCATATATTTT.